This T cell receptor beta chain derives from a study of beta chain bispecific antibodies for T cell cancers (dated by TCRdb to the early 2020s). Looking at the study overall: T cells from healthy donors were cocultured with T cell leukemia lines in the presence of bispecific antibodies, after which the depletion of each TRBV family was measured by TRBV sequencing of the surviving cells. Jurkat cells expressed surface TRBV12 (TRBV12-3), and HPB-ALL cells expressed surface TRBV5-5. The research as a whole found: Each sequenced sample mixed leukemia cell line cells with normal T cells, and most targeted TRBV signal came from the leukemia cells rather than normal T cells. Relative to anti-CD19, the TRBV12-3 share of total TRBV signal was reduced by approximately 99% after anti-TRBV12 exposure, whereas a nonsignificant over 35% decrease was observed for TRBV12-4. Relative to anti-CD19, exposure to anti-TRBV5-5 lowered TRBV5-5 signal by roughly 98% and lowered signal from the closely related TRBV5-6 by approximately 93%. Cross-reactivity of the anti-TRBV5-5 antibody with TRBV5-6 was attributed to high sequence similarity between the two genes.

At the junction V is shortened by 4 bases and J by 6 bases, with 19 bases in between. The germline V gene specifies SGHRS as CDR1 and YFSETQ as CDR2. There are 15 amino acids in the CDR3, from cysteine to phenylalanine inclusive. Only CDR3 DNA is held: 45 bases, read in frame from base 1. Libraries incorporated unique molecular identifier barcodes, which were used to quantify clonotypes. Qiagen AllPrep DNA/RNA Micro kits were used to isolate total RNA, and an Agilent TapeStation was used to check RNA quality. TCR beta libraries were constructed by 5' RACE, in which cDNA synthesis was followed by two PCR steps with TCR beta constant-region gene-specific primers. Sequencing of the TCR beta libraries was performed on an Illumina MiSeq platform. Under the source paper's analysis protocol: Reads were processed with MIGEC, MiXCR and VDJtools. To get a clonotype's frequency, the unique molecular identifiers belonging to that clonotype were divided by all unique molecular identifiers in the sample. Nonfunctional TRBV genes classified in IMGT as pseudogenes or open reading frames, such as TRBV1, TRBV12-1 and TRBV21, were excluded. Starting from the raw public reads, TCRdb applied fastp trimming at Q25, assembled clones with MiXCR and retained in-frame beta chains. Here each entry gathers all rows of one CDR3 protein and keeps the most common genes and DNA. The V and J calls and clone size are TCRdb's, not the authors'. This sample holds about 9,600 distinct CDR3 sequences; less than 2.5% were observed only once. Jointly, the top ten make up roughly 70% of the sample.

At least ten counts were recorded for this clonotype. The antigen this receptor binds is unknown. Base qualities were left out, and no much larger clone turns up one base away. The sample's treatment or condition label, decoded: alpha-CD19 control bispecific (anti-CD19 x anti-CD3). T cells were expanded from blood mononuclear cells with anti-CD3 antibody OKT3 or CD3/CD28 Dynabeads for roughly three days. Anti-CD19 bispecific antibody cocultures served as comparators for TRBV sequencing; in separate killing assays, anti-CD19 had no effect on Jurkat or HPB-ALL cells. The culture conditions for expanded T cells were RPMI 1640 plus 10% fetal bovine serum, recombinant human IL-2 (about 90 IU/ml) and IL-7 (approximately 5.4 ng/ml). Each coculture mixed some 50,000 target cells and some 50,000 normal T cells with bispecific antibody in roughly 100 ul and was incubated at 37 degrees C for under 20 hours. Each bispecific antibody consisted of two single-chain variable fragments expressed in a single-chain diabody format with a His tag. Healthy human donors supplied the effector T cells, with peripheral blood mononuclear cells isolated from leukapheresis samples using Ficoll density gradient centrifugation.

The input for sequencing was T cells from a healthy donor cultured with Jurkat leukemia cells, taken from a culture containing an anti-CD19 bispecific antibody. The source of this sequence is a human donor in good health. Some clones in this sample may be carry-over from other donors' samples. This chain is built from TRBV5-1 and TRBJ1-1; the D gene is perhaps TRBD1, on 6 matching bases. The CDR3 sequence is CASSLEGGFLAEAFF. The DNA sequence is TGCGCCAGCAGCCTCGAGGGGGGTTTCCTGGCTGAAGCTTTCTTT.